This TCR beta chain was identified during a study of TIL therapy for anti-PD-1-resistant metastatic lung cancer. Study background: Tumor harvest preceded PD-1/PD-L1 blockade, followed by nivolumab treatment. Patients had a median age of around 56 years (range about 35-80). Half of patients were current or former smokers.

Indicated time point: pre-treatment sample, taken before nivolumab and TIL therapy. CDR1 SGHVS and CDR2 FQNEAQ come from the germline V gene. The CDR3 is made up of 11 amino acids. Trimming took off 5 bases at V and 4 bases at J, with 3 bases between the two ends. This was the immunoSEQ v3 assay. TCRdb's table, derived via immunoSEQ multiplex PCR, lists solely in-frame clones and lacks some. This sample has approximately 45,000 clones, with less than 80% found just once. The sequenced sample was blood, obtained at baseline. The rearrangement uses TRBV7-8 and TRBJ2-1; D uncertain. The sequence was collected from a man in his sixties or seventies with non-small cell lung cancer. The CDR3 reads CASSVYNEQFF. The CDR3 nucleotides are TGTGCCAGCAGCGTTTACAATGAGCAGTTCTTC.